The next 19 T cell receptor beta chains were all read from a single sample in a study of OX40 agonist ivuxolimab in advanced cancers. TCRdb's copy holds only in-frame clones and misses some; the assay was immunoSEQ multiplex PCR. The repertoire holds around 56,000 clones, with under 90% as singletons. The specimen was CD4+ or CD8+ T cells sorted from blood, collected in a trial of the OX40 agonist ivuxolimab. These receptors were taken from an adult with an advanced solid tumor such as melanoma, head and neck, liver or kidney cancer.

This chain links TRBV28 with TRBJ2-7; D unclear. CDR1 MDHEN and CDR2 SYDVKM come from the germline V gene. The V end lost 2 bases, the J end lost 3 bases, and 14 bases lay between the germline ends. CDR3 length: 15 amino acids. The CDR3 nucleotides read TGTGCCAGCAGTTTAATGCACACCTTTCACTACGAGCAGTACTTC. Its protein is CASSLMHTFHYEQYF.

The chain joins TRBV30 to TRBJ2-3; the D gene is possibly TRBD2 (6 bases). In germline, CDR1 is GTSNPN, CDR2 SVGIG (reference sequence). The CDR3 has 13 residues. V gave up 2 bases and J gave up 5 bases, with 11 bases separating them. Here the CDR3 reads CAWSKTRGDTQYF. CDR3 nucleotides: TGTGCCTGGAGTAAGACTAGAGGAGATACGCAGTATTTT.

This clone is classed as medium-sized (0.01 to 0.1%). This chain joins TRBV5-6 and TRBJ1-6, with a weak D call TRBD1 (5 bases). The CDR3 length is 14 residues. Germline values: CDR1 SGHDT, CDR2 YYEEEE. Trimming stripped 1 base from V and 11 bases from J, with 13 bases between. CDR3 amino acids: CASSLRGRGAPLHF. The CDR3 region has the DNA TGTGCCAGCAGCTTGAGGGGCCGCGGGGCACCCCTCCACTTT.

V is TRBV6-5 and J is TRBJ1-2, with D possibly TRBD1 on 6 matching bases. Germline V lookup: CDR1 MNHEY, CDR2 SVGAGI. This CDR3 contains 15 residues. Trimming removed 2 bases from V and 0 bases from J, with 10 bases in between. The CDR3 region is CASSYEGTTNYGYTF. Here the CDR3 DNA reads TGTGCCAGCAGTTACGAGGGGACAACTAACTATGGCTACACCTTC.

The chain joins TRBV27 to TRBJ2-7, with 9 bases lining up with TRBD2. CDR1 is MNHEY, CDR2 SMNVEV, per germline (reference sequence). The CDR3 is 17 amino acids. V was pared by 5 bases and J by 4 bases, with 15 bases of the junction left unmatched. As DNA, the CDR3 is TGTGCCAGCAGTCCCCTTGTGTTAGCGGGAGTTCGGTACGAGCAGTACTTC. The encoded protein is CASSPLVLAGVRYEQYF.

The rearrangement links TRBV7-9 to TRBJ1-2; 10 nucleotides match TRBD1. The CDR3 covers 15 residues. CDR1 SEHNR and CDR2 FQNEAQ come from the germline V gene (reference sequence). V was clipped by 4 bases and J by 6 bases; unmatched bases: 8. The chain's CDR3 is CASSSRDRGENGYTF. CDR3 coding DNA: TGTGCCAGCAGCTCCCGGGACAGGGGCGAGAATGGCTACACCTTC.

The CDR3 region has the DNA TGTGCCAGCAGTTTAGGAGGATCTCGTGGTGGCTACACCTTC. Translating gives CASSLGGSRGGYTF. This chain links TRBV27 with TRBJ1-2; D ambiguous. Between the trimmed V and J ends, which lost 2 bases and 7 bases, there was a span of 14 bases. The CDR3 spans 14 residues. Germline V gene lookup returns CDR1 MNHEY and CDR2 SMNVEV (reference sequence).

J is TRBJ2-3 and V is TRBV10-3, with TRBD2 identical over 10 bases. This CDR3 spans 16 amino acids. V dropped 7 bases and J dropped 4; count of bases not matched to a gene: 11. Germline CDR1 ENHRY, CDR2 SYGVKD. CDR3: CAITRGIAGGADTQYF. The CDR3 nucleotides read TGTGCCATCACCCGGGGTATAGCGGGAGGTGCAGATACGCAGTATTTT.

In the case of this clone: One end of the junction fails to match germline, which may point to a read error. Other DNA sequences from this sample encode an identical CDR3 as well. The CDR3 DNA is TGCGCCAGCAGCTTGAAATCAGGGATCGGGGGAGACACCGAAGCTTTCTTT. Its translation is CASSLKSGIGGDTEAFF. The rearrangement joins TRBV5-1 to TRBJ1-1, with a weak D call TRBD1 (5 bases). There are 17 residues in the CDR3. Per the germline V gene, CDR1 is SGHRS and CDR2 is YFSETQ.

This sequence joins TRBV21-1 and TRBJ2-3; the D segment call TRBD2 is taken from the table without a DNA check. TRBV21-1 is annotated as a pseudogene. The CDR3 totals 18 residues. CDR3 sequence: CASSKGWSSGSSTDTQYF. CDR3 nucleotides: TGTGCCAGCAGCAAAGGTTGGTCTAGCGGGAGTAGCACAGATACGCAGTATTTT.

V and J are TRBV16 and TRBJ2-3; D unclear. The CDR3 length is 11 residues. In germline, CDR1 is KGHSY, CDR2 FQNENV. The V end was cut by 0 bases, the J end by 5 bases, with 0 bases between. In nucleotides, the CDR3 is TGTGCCAGCAGCCAATCAGATACGCAGTATTTT. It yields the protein CASSQSDTQYF.

The CDR3 reads CASSAVGDSPLHF. Here the CDR3 DNA reads TGTGCCAGCAGCGCTGTCGGGGATTCACCCCTCCACTTT. The chain employs TRBV9 and TRBJ1-6; D is unclear. There are 13 residues in the CDR3. In germline, CDR1 is SGDLS, CDR2 YYNGEE. V was clipped by 3 bases and J by 8 bases, with 9 bases between them.

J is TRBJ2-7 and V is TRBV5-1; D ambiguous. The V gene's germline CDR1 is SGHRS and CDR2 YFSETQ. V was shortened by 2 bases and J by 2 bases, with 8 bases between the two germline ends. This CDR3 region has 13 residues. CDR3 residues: CASSLQQTYEQYF. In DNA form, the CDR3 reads TGCGCCAGCAGCTTACAGCAGACCTACGAGCAGTACTTC.

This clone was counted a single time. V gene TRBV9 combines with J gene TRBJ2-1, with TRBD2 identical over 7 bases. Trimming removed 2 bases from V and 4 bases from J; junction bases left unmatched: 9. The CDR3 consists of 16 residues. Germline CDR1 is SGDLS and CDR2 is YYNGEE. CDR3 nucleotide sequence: TGTGCCAGCAGCGTCCTCAGCGGGAACTCTTACAATGAGCAGTTCTTC. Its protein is CASSVLSGNSYNEQFF.

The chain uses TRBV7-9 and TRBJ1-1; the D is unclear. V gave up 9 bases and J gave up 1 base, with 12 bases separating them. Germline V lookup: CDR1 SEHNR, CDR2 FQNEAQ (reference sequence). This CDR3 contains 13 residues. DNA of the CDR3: TGTGCCAGTATCTGGAGCCAGAACACTGAAGCTTTCTTT. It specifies CASIWSQNTEAFF.

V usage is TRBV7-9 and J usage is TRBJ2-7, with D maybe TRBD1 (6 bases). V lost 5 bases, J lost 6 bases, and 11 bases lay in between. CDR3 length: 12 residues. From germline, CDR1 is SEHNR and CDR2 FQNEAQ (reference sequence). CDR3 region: CASSSDRFEQYF. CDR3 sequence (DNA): TGTGCCAGCAGCAGCGACAGGTTCGAGCAGTACTTC.

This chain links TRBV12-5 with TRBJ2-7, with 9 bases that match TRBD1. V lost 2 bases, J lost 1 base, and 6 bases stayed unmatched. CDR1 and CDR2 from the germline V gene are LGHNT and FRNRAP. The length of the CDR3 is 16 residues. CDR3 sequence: CASGLTGGEGSYEQYF. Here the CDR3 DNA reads TGTGCTAGTGGTTTGACAGGGGGCGAAGGTTCCTACGAGCAGTACTTC.

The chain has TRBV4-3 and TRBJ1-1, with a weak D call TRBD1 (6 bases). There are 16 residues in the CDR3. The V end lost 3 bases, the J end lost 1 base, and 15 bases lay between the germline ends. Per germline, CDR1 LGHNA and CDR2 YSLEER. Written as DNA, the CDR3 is TGCGCCAGCAGCCAGGGGGCCTTGACAGGGAACACTGAAGCTTTCTTT. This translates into CASSQGALTGNTEAFF.

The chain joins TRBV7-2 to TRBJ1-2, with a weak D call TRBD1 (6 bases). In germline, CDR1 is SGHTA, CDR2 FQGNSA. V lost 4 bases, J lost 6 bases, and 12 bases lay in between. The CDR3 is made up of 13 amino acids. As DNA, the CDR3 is TGTGCCAGCAGCTCAACAGGGAGAGATGGCTACACCTTC. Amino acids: CASSSTGRDGYTF. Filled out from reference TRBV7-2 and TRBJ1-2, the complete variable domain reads GAGVSQSPSNKVTEKGKDVELRCDPISGHTALYWYRQSLGQGLEFLIYFQGNSAPDKSGLPSDRFSAERTGGSVSTLTIQRTQQEDSAVYLCASSSTGRDGYTFGSGTRLTVV.